This entry lists 2 T cell receptor beta chains sequenced from one sample in a study of immune cell composition in non-small cell lung cancer. Here immunoSEQ multiplex PCR was the method, and the copy in TCRdb shows in-frame clones only, minus some. The sample has several thousand clones, just under 70% seen once. The sequenced material came from lung tumor tissue. The receptors shown here come from a human donor with non-small cell lung cancer.

The chain couples TRBV6-6 to TRBJ1-2, with D perhaps matching TRBD1 (6 bases). Germline values: CDR1 MNHNY, CDR2 SVGAGI (reference sequence). Trimming left V 5 bases short and J 8 bases short, with 18 bases between. The CDR3 extends over 14 amino acids. The CDR3 bases are TGTGCCAGCAGTGTAAGGGGGACCCCGGGAGGCTACACCTTC. Protein sequence: CASSVRGTPGGYTF.

The chain joins TRBV30 to TRBJ1-3, with a tentative D call TRBD1 (5 bases). Trimming shortened V by 3 bases and J by 2 bases, and 14 bases separated the two germline ends. This CDR3 spans 15 amino acids. CDR1 is GTSNPN, CDR2 SVGIG, per germline (reference sequence). The CDR3 spells CAWSRGTGTGNTIYF. DNA for the CDR3: TGTGCCTGGAGCCGGGGGACGGGGACTGGAAACACCATATATTTT.